Listed below are T cell receptor beta chains from one sample, sequenced in a study of shared clonotypes between healthy human individuals. Profiled with immunoSEQ multiplex PCR; TCRdb holds only in-frame clones, not every one. The sample lists roughly 2 million clones, around 96% occurring once. Sequenced: naive CD8+ T cells sorted from blood. The source is a man aged 18 to 29 in good health. The CDR3 runs from the conserved cysteine through the conserved F or W. Fields, in order: J gene, D gene, clone size, V gene, CDR3 protein, CDR3 DNA. D genes are given only for firm matches. Only some rows state a clone size, as once, few, many or a class for expanded clones.

TRBJ2-2,.,.,TRBV6-5,CASRQLAEGTGELFF,TGTGCCAGCAGGCAACTAGCTGAGGGCACCGGGGAGCTGTTTTTT
TRBJ1-5,.,few,TRBV2,CASSEEIATSNQPQHF,TGTGCCAGCAGTGAAGAAATAGCTACTAGCAATCAGCCCCAGCATTTT
TRBJ2-7,.,.,TRBV21-1,CASSKGGHRDRISYEQYF,TGTGCCAGCAGCAAAGGGGGCCATCGGGACAGAATAAGCTACGAGCAGTACTTC
TRBJ1-5,TRBD1,once,TRBV27,CASKIQGVGQPQHF,TGTGCCAGCAAAATACAGGGGGTGGGTCAGCCCCAGCATTTT
TRBJ2-6,.,.,TRBV5-6,CASSPLTWGANVLTF,TGTGCCAGCAGCCCCCTTACATGGGGGGCCAACGTCCTGACTTTC
TRBJ1-1,.,once,TRBV27,CASSFGGASTEAFF,TGTGCCAGCAGTTTCGGAGGGGCAAGCACTGAAGCTTTCTTT
TRBJ2-7,TRBD2,.,TRBV19,CASSFSGGPYEQYF,TGTGCCAGTAGTTTCTCGGGAGGACCCTACGAGCAGTACTTC
TRBJ1-6,.,.,TRBV27,CASSPPRQAYNSPLHF,TGTGCCAGCAGTCCCCCCAGGCAGGCCTACAATTCACCCCTCCACTTT
TRBJ2-4,.,.,TRBV9,CASSEGDDNIQYF,TGTGCCAGCAGCGAGGGGGACGACAACATTCAGTACTTC
TRBJ2-3,TRBD2,.,TRBV9,CASSPWTSGSDTQYF,TGTGCCAGCAGCCCTTGGACTAGCGGGAGTGATACGCAGTATTTT
TRBJ2-7,TRBD2,.,TRBV9,CASSVAVASGSYEQYF,TGTGCCAGCAGCGTAGCTGTCGCTAGCGGCTCCTACGAGCAGTACTTC
TRBJ2-3,TRBD1,.,TRBV7-2,CASSLAGQGYTDTQYF,TGTGCCAGCAGCTTAGCCGGACAGGGGTACACAGATACGCAGTATTTT
TRBJ2-7,.,.,TRBV19,CASSPGVYEQYF,TGTGCCAGTAGCCCTGGGGTCTACGAGCAGTACTTC
TRBJ1-1,.,.,TRBV7-9,CASAIITEAFF,TGTGCCAGCGCTATTATCACTGAAGCTTTCTTT
TRBJ1-2,.,few,TRBV4-1,CASSPGIGYGYTF,TGCGCCAGCAGCCCCGGGATAGGGTATGGCTACACCTTC
TRBJ1-1,.,.,TRBV18,CASSPPGGRMNTEAFF,TGTGCCAGCTCACCACCCGGGGGGCGGATGAACACTGAAGCTTTCTTT
TRBJ2-7,TRBD2,.,TRBV4-2,CASSLLADSYEQYF,TGTGCCAGCAGCCTTCTAGCGGACTCCTACGAGCAGTACTTC
TRBJ1-6,.,.,TRBV19,CASNAGPGSPLHF,TGTGCCAGTAACGCAGGGCCCGGTTCACCCCTCCACTTT
TRBJ2-7,.,once,TRBV6-5,CASSVSGYEQYF,TGTGCCAGCTCCGTGTCGGGGTACGAGCAGTACTTC
TRBJ2-5,.,.,TRBV13,CASSSKGEEYQETQYF,TGTGCCAGCAGCTCGAAGGGAGAGGAGTACCAAGAGACCCAGTACTTC
TRBJ2-7,.,.,TRBV13,CASSLGPPHGYEQYF,TGTGCCAGCAGCTTAGGCCCGCCCCACGGGTACGAGCAGTACTTC
TRBJ2-7,.,.,TRBV5-1,CASSLEGLSYSSSYEQYF,TGCGCCAGCAGCTTGGAAGGTTTGTCGTACAGTAGCTCCTACGAGCAGTACTTC
TRBJ2-1,.,few,TRBV29-1,CSVDNNEQFF,TGCAGCGTTGATAACAATGAGCAGTTCTTC
TRBJ2-1,TRBD1,.,TRBV27,CASSPTWGQQNEQFF,TGTGCCAGCAGTCCCACCTGGGGACAGCAAAATGAGCAGTTCTTC
TRBJ2-5,.,.,TRBV27,CASSLWDDEKETQYF,TGTGCCAGCAGTCTATGGGACGACGAAAAAGAGACCCAGTACTTC
TRBJ2-5,.,.,TRBV4-3,CASSQEGETQYF,TGCGCCAGCAGCCAAGAGGGAGAGACCCAGTACTTC
TRBJ1-3,.,.,TRBV7-6,CASSLIGGSGNTIYF,TGTGCCAGCAGCTTAATCGGCGGGTCTGGAAACACCATATATTTT
TRBJ2-3,TRBD2,.,TRBV28,CASSTHRLAGENTDTQYF,TGTGCCAGCAGTACCCACCGACTAGCGGGGGAGAACACAGATACGCAGTATTTT
TRBJ2-7,TRBD2,.,TRBV18,CASSPLREGTYEQYF,TGTGCCAGCTCACCACTTAGGGAGGGAACTTACGAGCAGTACTTC
TRBJ2-2,.,.,TRBV4-1,CASSPWGGVGTGELFF,TGCGCCAGCAGCCCCTGGGGCGGGGTAGGCACCGGGGAGCTGTTTTTT
TRBJ2-1,TRBD2,once,TRBV10-3,CAISPSPGLGINEQFF,TGTGCCATCAGTCCTAGTCCGGGACTAGGAATCAATGAGCAGTTCTTC
TRBJ2-2,TRBD1,.,TRBV7-6,CASSLATGANTGELFF,TGTGCCAGCAGCTTAGCGACAGGGGCCAACACCGGGGAGCTGTTTTTT
TRBJ2-7,.,once,TRBV15,CATSRERGRAYEQYF,TGTGCCACCAGCAGAGAGCGAGGACGAGCCTACGAGCAGTACTTC
TRBJ2-5,.,.,TRBV9,CASSTTLETQYF,TGTGCCAGCAGCACGACGTTGGAGACCCAGTACTTC
TRBJ1-2,.,.,TRBV27,CASSFSGAAEGYTF,TGTGCCAGCAGTTTCTCCGGAGCGGCGGAGGGCTACACCTTC
TRBJ1-2,.,.,TRBV11-2,CASSLKTSDGYTF,TGTGCCAGCAGCTTAAAGACATCGGATGGCTACACCTTC
TRBJ1-1,.,.,TRBV9,CASSPSGGEKAFF,TGTGCCAGCAGCCCAAGTGGGGGTGAGAAAGCTTTCTTT
TRBJ2-2,.,.,TRBV4-3,CASSQARYTGELFF,TGCGCCAGCAGCCAAGCGAGGTACACCGGGGAGCTGTTTTTT
TRBJ1-1,.,.,TRBV7-9,CASSPPRVEAFF,TGTGCCAGCAGCCCCCCCCGGGTTGAAGCTTTCTTT
TRBJ1-6,.,.,TRBV13,CASSLGIGSGYNSPLHF,TGTGCCAGCAGCTTAGGTATAGGGAGCGGGTATAATTCACCCCTCCACTTT
TRBJ2-7,TRBD2,.,TRBV5-1,CASSWLAGDYEQYF,TGCGCCAGCAGCTGGCTAGCGGGGGACTACGAGCAGTACTTC
TRBJ1-3,.,.,TRBV4-3,CASSQDRASSGNTIYF,TGCGCCAGCAGCCAAGACAGGGCCAGCTCTGGAAACACCATATATTTT
TRBJ1-3,.,.,TRBV9,CASSTFDATGNTIYF,TGTGCCAGCAGCACCTTTGACGCCACTGGAAACACCATATATTTT
TRBJ2-5,.,.,TRBV28,CASSLRDGQETQYF,TGTGCCAGCAGTCTCCGGGACGGCCAAGAGACCCAGTACTTC
TRBJ2-3,TRBD2,.,TRBV28,CASSLYASGEAPPTDTQYF,TGTGCCAGCAGTTTATACGCTAGCGGGGAGGCCCCGCCCACCGATACGCAGTATTTT
TRBJ2-1,TRBD2,.,TRBV6-1,CASSKTSGSSNEQFF,TGTGCCAGCAGTAAAACTAGCGGGAGTTCGAATGAGCAGTTCTTC
TRBJ1-3,.,.,TRBV30,CAWSDRGLSRGTASGNTIYF,TGTGCCTGGAGTGACCGGGGTCTATCCCGCGGGACGGCCTCTGGAAACACCATATATTTT
TRBJ1-2,.,.,TRBV4-1,CASSQEKGREGFHGYTF,TGCGCCAGCAGCCAAGAGAAGGGACGAGAAGGGTTTCATGGCTACACCTTC
TRBJ1-6,.,.,TRBV7-9,CASSSGPLGSPLHF,TGTGCCAGCAGCTCCGGGCCCTTGGGTTCACCCCTCCACTTT
TRBJ1-1,.,.,TRBV6-5,CASSYAQDVGNTEAFF,TGTGCCAGCAGTTACGCACAGGATGTAGGGAACACTGAAGCTTTCTTT
TRBJ2-3,.,.,TRBV10-1,CASSEARLTDTQYF,TGCGCCAGCAGTGAGGCCAGACTCACAGATACGCAGTATTTT
TRBJ2-5,TRBD2,.,TRBV6-1,CASSEAPLAGGETQYF,TGTGCCAGCAGTGAAGCGCCTTTAGCGGGAGGCGAGACCCAGTACTTC
TRBJ2-2,.,.,TRBV9,CASSVVWAGVGAVTGELFF,TGTGCCAGCAGCGTAGTATGGGCAGGGGTTGGTGCGGTGACCGGGGAGCTGTTTTTT
TRBJ2-7,TRBD2,.,TRBV13,CASSLWTSGYSYEQYF,TGTGCCAGCAGCTTATGGACTAGCGGGTACTCCTACGAGCAGTACTTC
TRBJ2-7,.,.,TRBV30,CAWSYGTGVLFEQYF,TGTGCCTGGAGTTACGGAACGGGAGTCCTATTCGAGCAGTACTTC
TRBJ1-5,.,.,TRBV15,CATSRGGGLNQPQHF,TGTGCCACCAGCAGAGGGGGCGGTCTTAATCAGCCCCAGCATTTT
TRBJ2-6,TRBD2,.,TRBV27,CASGPPGAGGSLTF,TGTGCCAGTGGCCCACCCGGAGCCGGGGGGAGCCTGACTTTC